Presented here are 29 T cell receptor beta chains from one specimen sequenced in a study of graft-versus-host responses after intestinal transplantation. Profiling relied on immunoSEQ multiplex PCR, and the TCRdb table lists in-frame clones only, not all of them. Among about 120,000 clones, approximately 90% were seen once, and the ten largest hold about 0.18%. Which antigens these TCRs recognize remains unknown. The material sequenced was unstimulated CD4+ T cells sorted from spleen or lymph node cells, taken before intestinal transplant. These receptors were collected from a human donor who received an intestinal transplant.

The chain combines TRBV15 with TRBJ2-2; weak D call: TRBD1 (6 bases). The V gene lost 1 base and the J gene lost 4 bases, with 10 bases spanning the gap. The CDR3 contains 15 residues. Germline values: CDR1 LNHNV, CDR2 YYDKDF (reference sequence). The CDR3 sequence is CATSRGQVPTGELFF. DNA for the CDR3: TGTGCCACCAGCAGAGGACAGGTTCCCACCGGGGAGCTGTTTTTT.

The chain joins TRBV7-9 to TRBJ2-1; a weak D match, TRBD1 (6 bases). This CDR3 has 14 residues. Germline loops: CDR1 SEHNR, CDR2 FQNEAQ (reference sequence). V was shortened by 1 base and J by 4 bases, with 8 bases between the two germline ends. The CDR3 region has the DNA TGTGCCAGCAGCTTAGGAACAGGGTACAATGAGCAGTTCTTC. This codes for CASSLGTGYNEQFF.

This rearrangement joins TRBV4-3 to TRBJ2-1, with 7 bases matching TRBD2. The germline V gene encodes CDR1 LGHNA and CDR2 YSLEER. The CDR3 has 17 residues. The V gene end was trimmed by 0 bases and the J gene end by 2 bases; junction bases not matched to a gene: 7. The CDR3 loop reads CASSQDPGGLPYNEQFF. CDR3 in DNA: TGCGCCAGCAGCCAAGATCCGGGGGGACTACCCTACAATGAGCAGTTCTTC.

The chain combines TRBV7-9 with TRBJ1-1; D not resolved. With 8 bases removed from V and 0 bases from J, the gap between germline ends came to 13 bases. CDR3 length: 14 amino acids. Germline V gene sequence: CDR1 SEHNR, CDR2 FQNEAQ (reference sequence). The CDR3 region has the DNA TGTGCCAGCCGAGCGTGGGTGATGAACACTGAAGCTTTCTTT. Protein sequence: CASRAWVMNTEAFF.

This clone has only one observation. The rearrangement joins TRBV5-1 to TRBJ1-1; no reliable D call. This CDR3 is 14 amino acids long. V dropped 3 bases and J dropped 1 base, with 10 bases sitting between them. Germline V gene lookup returns CDR1 SGHRS and CDR2 YFSETQ. CDR3 nucleotides: TGCGCCAGCAGCTCGTCGGGAGGGAACACTGAAGCTTTCTTT. Its protein is CASSSSGGNTEAFF.

This clone has only one observation. This chain joins TRBV6-5 and TRBJ2-7; D might be TRBD1 (6 bases). Germline values: CDR1 MNHEY, CDR2 SVGAGI. V was cut by 5 bases and J by 0 bases, with 11 bases left in between. This CDR3 contains 14 residues. In DNA form, the CDR3 reads TGTGCCAGCAGTCGAACAGGGTCCTCCTACGAGCAGTACTTC. This encodes CASSRTGSSYEQYF.

The gene calls are TRBV7-2 and TRBJ2-1; TRBD2 matches at 10 bases. This CDR3 spans 14 amino acids. The germline V gene encodes CDR1 SGHTA and CDR2 FQGNSA. The V and J ends lost 6 bases and 13 bases, in that order; junction bases with no gene match: 12. The chain's CDR3 is CASRTSGAPVDQFF. Here the CDR3 DNA reads TGTGCCAGCAGAACTAGCGGGGCCCCGGTTGACCAGTTCTTC.

The chain links TRBV29-1 to TRBJ2-5, with D tentatively TRBD1 (6 bases). V gave up 7 bases and J gave up 5 bases, with 20 bases separating them. The CDR3 is made up of 14 amino acids. CDR1 and CDR2 (germline): SQVTM, ANQGSEA. CDR3 sequence reads: CSDKGDTLGETQYF. DNA of the CDR3: TGCAGCGACAAGGGGGACACCCTCGGGGAGACCCAGTACTTC.

The rearrangement joins TRBV10-1 to TRBJ2-7; tentatively, D is TRBD1 (5 bases). The CDR3 has 13 residues. Germline V CDR1 and CDR2: WNHNN, SYGVQD (reference sequence). V dropped 2 bases and J dropped 6 bases, with 11 bases sitting between them. CDR3 protein: CASSENRWGEQYF. The CDR3 DNA reads as TGCGCCAGCAGTGAGAACAGGTGGGGCGAGCAGTACTTC.

The chain is built from TRBV9 and TRBJ1-6; possibly TRBD1 for D (6 bases). The CDR3 is made up of 16 amino acids. Germline assignment: CDR1 SGDLS and CDR2 YYNGEE. The V end lost 4 bases, the J end lost 2 bases, and 13 bases lay between the germline ends. The CDR3: CASSSQGNPYNSPLHF. CDR3 bases: TGTGCCAGCAGCTCACAGGGAAACCCCTATAATTCACCCCTCCACTTT.

The rearrangement joins TRBV4-2 to TRBJ1-3, with D possibly matching TRBD1 (5 bases). The V end was cut by 4 bases, the J end by 0 bases, with 13 bases between. Germline loops: CDR1 LGHNA, CDR2 YNFKEQ. This CDR3 is 16 amino acids long. CDR3: CASSLQEYNSGNTIYF. As DNA, the CDR3 is TGTGCCAGCAGCCTACAGGAATACAACTCTGGAAACACCATATATTTT.

This chain joins TRBV7-2 and TRBJ2-2; D is possibly TRBD1 (6 bases). V lost 3 bases and J 3 bases, leaving 11 bases between the germline ends. The CDR3 loop spans 15 amino acids. The V gene's germline CDR1 is SGHTA and CDR2 FQGNSA. The CDR3 DNA sequence: TGTGCCAGCAGCTTCGTACAGGGACACACCGGGGAGCTGTTTTTT. It is translated as CASSFVQGHTGELFF.

V and J are TRBV11-2 and TRBJ1-1; D not resolved. Trimming removed 0 bases at V and 0 bases at J, with 8 bases between. The CDR3 sequence is 15 residues long. CDR1 is SGHAT, CDR2 FQNNGV, per germline. The CDR3 sequence: CASSLDRIMNTEAFF. CDR3 nucleotides: TGTGCCAGCAGCTTAGACAGGATAATGAACACTGAAGCTTTCTTT. The full variable domain, in which reference TRBV11-2 and TRBJ1-1 provide the parts outside the CDR3, is EAGVAQSPRYKIIEKRQSVAFWCNPISGHATLYWYQQILGQGPKLLIQFQNNGVVDDSQLPKDRFSAERLKGVDSTLKIQPAKLEDSAVYLCASSLDRIMNTEAFFGQGTRLTVV.

This chain connects TRBV6-1 to TRBJ2-5, with 14 nucleotides matching TRBD2. Germline CDR1 MNHNS, CDR2 SASEGT. The CDR3 consists of 16 residues. Unmatched junction bases numbered 8, after V lost 4 bases and J lost 7 bases. The CDR3 bases are TGTGCCAGCAGTGCCGGGACTAGCGGGGGCGGAGGGACCCAGTACTTC. Protein sequence: CASSAGTSGGGGTQYF.

The chain couples TRBV29-1 to TRBJ1-3; 7 bases are shared with TRBD1. Unmatched junction bases numbered 7, after V lost 7 bases and J lost 4 bases. Germline loops: CDR1 SQVTM, CDR2 ANQGSEA. There are 13 residues in the CDR3. CDR3 sequence reads: CSARDSGGNTIYF. Here the CDR3 DNA reads TGCAGCGCTCGGGACAGTGGGGGAAACACCATATATTTT.

The sample holds a few counts of this clone. In the same sample, other DNA sequences code for this CDR3. The gene calls are TRBV5-1 and TRBJ1-1; D gene unclear. Looked up from germline, CDR1 is SGHRS and CDR2 is YFSETQ. The V and J ends lost 0 bases and 0 bases respectively, with 3 bases between them. This CDR3 spans 13 amino acids. CDR3 coding DNA: TGCGCCAGCAGCTTGGCGGTGAACACTGAAGCTTTCTTT. Translating it yields CASSLAVNTEAFF.

V is TRBV11-2 and J is TRBJ1-1; possibly TRBD1 for D (6 bases). The CDR3 length is 13 residues. Trimming took 3 bases from V and 6 from J, leaving 11 bases between them. The germline V gene encodes CDR1 SGHAT and CDR2 FQNNGV. CDR3 sequence reads: CASSLDSWSEAFF. CDR3 nucleotide sequence: TGTGCCAGCAGCTTGGACAGTTGGTCTGAAGCTTTCTTT. The full variable domain, rest sourced from reference TRBV11-2 and TRBJ1-1, is EAGVAQSPRYKIIEKRQSVAFWCNPISGHATLYWYQQILGQGPKLLIQFQNNGVVDDSQLPKDRFSAERLKGVDSTLKIQPAKLEDSAVYLCASSLDSWSEAFFGQGTRLTVV.

This rearrangement joins TRBV9 to TRBJ2-3; 10 bases fit TRBD2. The CDR3 runs 16 residues. V shed 2 bases and J 5 bases; nucleotides not matched to a gene: 8. Germline CDR1 SGDLS, CDR2 YYNGEE. The CDR3: CASSVKRGGMGDTQYF. The CDR3 nucleotides read TGTGCCAGCAGCGTTAAGCGGGGGGGCATGGGAGATACGCAGTATTTT.

The chain links TRBV5-1 to TRBJ1-2; D gene ambiguous. Germline CDR1 reads SGHRS; CDR2 reads YFSETQ. The V and J ends lost 4 bases and 8 bases respectively, with 15 bases between them. CDR3 length: 13 residues. This CDR3 is CASSQSQVGGYTF. CDR3 nucleotides: TGCGCCAGCAGCCAAAGTCAGGTCGGAGGCTACACCTTC.

The genes are TRBV28 and TRBJ1-1; perhaps TRBD1 as D (5 bases). This CDR3 contains 12 residues. V was pared by 8 bases and J by 0 bases, with 7 bases between. CDR1 is MDHEN, CDR2 SYDVKM, per germline. The CDR3 loop reads CASGQLNTEAFF. The CDR3 DNA follows: TGTGCCAGCGGACAATTGAACACTGAAGCTTTCTTT.

This rearrangement joins TRBV7-2 to TRBJ1-4; no definite D call. This CDR3 is 15 amino acids long. Deletions cut 2 bases from V and 7 bases from J, with 14 bases between. Germline lookup yields CDR1 SGHTA and CDR2 FQGNSA. The CDR3 reads CASSLRSLRGEKLFF. In DNA form, the CDR3 reads TGTGCCAGCAGCTTACGCAGTCTTAGAGGTGAAAAACTGTTTTTT.

The rearrangement links TRBV7-6 to TRBJ1-5, with 8 bases that match TRBD1. CDR3 length: 16 amino acids. The V and J ends lost 5 bases and 4 bases, in that order; junction bases with no gene match: 10. CDR1 is SGHVS and CDR2 is FNYEAQ in the germline V gene. The CDR3 region has the DNA TGTGCCAGCAGCGGATACCCCAGGGGGCGAAATCAGCCCCAGCATTTT. Translation gives CASSGYPRGRNQPQHF.

This chain connects TRBV6-1 to TRBJ1-6; D is undetermined. Trimming pared 3 bases from V and 10 bases from J, leaving 13 bases between. Germline V gives CDR1 MNHNS, CDR2 SASEGT. The CDR3 length is 14 residues. CDR3 DNA sequence: TGTGCCAGCAGTGACCAGGAGGCCAGGTCACCCCTCCACTTT. This translates into CASSDQEARSPLHF.

The genes are TRBV19 and TRBJ2-3; D unclear. CDR1 and CDR2 from the germline V gene are LNHDA and SQIVND (reference sequence). V lost 3 bases to trimming and J lost 5 bases, with 9 bases between them. The CDR3 contains 13 residues. CDR3 loop: CASSIGPEDTQYF. For the CDR3, the DNA is TGTGCCAGTAGTATTGGCCCCGAAGATACGCAGTATTTT. The full variable domain, in which reference TRBV19 and TRBJ2-3 provide the parts outside the CDR3, is DGGITQSPKYLFRKEGQNVTLSCEQNLNHDAMYWYRQDPGQGLRLIYYSQIVNDFQKGDIAEGYSVSREKKESFPLTVTSAQKNPTAFYLCASSIGPEDTQYFGPGTRLTVL.

The rearrangement links TRBV20-1 to TRBJ2-5; no firm D call. The germline V gene has CDR1 DFQATT and CDR2 SNEGSKA (reference sequence). V lost 6 bases to trimming and J lost 4 bases, with 9 bases between them. The CDR3 extends over 11 amino acids. CDR3 loop: CSALTGETQYF. In DNA form, the CDR3 reads TGCAGTGCCCTTACTGGAGAGACCCAGTACTTC.

The V gene is TRBV5-1, the J gene TRBJ2-5; the D gene is possibly TRBD2 (5 bases). Gene TRBJ2-7 matches the end of the DNA better, so the J call may be wrong. CDR1 and CDR2 from the germline V gene are SGHRS and YFSETQ. The CDR3 has 15 residues. CDR3 DNA: TGCGCCCTCCGCGGGCTGCACCAGCTTTACTACGAGCAGTACTTC. Its translation: CALRGLHQLYYEQYF.

V is TRBV18 and J is TRBJ2-1; D remains ambiguous. The V and J ends lost 0 bases and 3 bases respectively, with 6 bases between them. CDR1 and CDR2 from the germline V gene are KGHSH and LQKENI. The CDR3 runs 14 residues. CDR3 loop: CASSPPGLYNEQFF. In DNA, the CDR3 is TGTGCCAGCTCACCACCTGGCCTCTACAATGAGCAGTTCTTC.

This sequence joins TRBV6-1 and TRBJ1-2; a weak D match, TRBD1 (5 bases). V was cut by 5 bases and J by 5 bases, with 12 bases left in between. Germline CDR1 and CDR2: MNHNS and SASEGT. The CDR3 totals 13 residues. CDR3 region: CASSSGGKYGYTF. The CDR3 bases are TGTGCCAGCAGTTCCGGGGGAAAGTATGGCTACACCTTC.

The rearrangement uses TRBV7-2 and TRBJ2-7, with 10 bases aligning to TRBD2. J was trimmed by 2 bases and V by 0 bases; bases with no gene match: 13. The CDR3 has 19 residues. Per germline, CDR1 SGHTA and CDR2 FQGNSA. The CDR3 bases are TGTGCCAGCAGCTTAGCGTTAGCGGGGGGTTCCGTGGTCCCCTACGAGCAGTACTTC. It encodes CASSLALAGGSVVPYEQYF.